This passage covers 12 T cell receptor beta chains from one sample sequenced in a study of T-cell memory formation after mild COVID-19. TCRdb passed the 5' RACE reads through MiXCR, listing each CDR3 protein once. The sample includes some 340,000 distinct CDR3 sequences, over 10% of them seen just once. Sequences were obtained from PBMCs or a T cell subset sorted from them (not recorded which). These receptors originate from a young man who had mild COVID-19 (a few samples of this study predate the infection). Cell type and time point are not known.

This clonotype has a count of ten or more. CDR3 DNA sequence: TGTGCCAGCAGCGCCCCAACATCGAACACTGAAGCTTTCTTT. It is translated as CASSAPTSNTEAFF. The chain has TRBV7-9 and TRBJ1-1; D gene uncertain. The germline gives CDR1 SEHNR, CDR2 FQNEAQ (reference sequence). This CDR3 has 14 amino acids. Trimming took 5 bases from V and 1 from J, leaving 11 bases between them.

V and J are TRBV6-2 or TRBV6-3 and TRBJ2-7; D ambiguous. V dropped 4 bases and J dropped 7 bases, with 11 bases sitting between them. The germline V gene has CDR1 MNHEY and CDR2 SVGEGT. The CDR3 covers 12 residues. The CDR3 is CASSLQSQEQYF. For the CDR3, the DNA is TGTGCCAGCAGTTTACAGTCTCAAGAGCAGTACTTC.

This clonotype has only a few counts. The genes are TRBV13 and TRBJ2-7; D may be TRBD2 (6 bases). CDR1 PRHDT and CDR2 FYEKMQ come from the germline V gene (reference sequence). The CDR3 covers 17 residues. V dropped 0 bases and J dropped 5 bases, with 20 bases sitting between them. Here the CDR3 reads CASSLGRRGLTPDEQYF. CDR3 in DNA: TGTGCCAGCAGCTTAGGGCGTAGGGGACTTACCCCCGACGAGCAGTACTTC.

The rearrangement links TRBV27 to TRBJ1-2; D gene ambiguous. The CDR3 sequence is 16 residues long. CDR1 is MNHEY, CDR2 SMNVEV, per germline (reference sequence). V was pared by 0 bases and J by 4 bases, with 15 bases between. The CDR3 loop reads CASSLSSGPLSYGYTF. In DNA, the CDR3 is TGTGCCAGCAGTTTATCGTCGGGCCCACTCTCCTATGGCTACACCTTC.

This clonotype has just a few counts. With a much larger clone just one base away, this may be a read error. The chain's CDR3 is CASSLVGNQPKHF. CDR3 nucleotides: TGTGCCAGCAGCTTAGTGGGGAATCAGCCCAAGCATTTT. The rearrangement uses TRBV7-9 and TRBJ1-5; no clear D. The germline CDR1 and CDR2 sequences are SEHNR and FQNEAQ (reference sequence). The CDR3 runs to 13 residues. Full variable domain (remainder filled in from reference TRBV7-9 and TRBJ1-5): DTGVSQNPRHKITKRGQNVTFRCDPISEHNRLYWYRQTLGQGPEFLTYFQNEAQLEKSRLLSDRFSAERPKGSFSTLEIQRTEQGDSAMYLCASSLVGNQPKHFGDGTRLSIL.

The chain has TRBV12-3 or TRBV12-4 and TRBJ2-2; D remains unclear. V dropped 6 bases and J dropped 4 bases, with 12 bases sitting between them. The CDR3 has 14 amino acids. The CDR3 coding sequence is TGTGCCAGCAGCGCGGTGGGTGCCACCGGGGAGCTGTTTTTT. As protein: CASSAVGATGELFF.

This chain connects TRBV19 to TRBJ2-5, with 8 bases identical to TRBD1. The V segment lost 7 bases and the J segment 5 bases; nucleotides outside the gene matches: 12. The length of the CDR3 is 15 residues. Germline V CDR1 and CDR2: LNHDA, SQIVND (reference sequence). CDR3: CASTPDRADGETQYF. CDR3 DNA sequence: TGTGCCAGTACCCCGGACAGGGCTGACGGGGAGACCCAGTACTTC.

CDR3 DNA sequence: TGTGCCAGCAGTTTCTATACCCTTACAGGGGAGACTGAAGCTTTCTTT. Translating it yields CASSFYTLTGETEAFF. The V gene is TRBV27, the J gene TRBJ1-1, with 7 bases identical to TRBD1. V lost 3 bases and J lost 5; bases outside the gene matches: 12. Germline V CDR1 and CDR2: MNHEY, SMNVEV (reference sequence). The CDR3 is 16 residues long.

The chain employs TRBV6-4 and TRBJ2-5; no reliable D call. Germline assignment: CDR1 MRHNA and CDR2 SNTAGT. The CDR3 extends over 13 amino acids. Trimming removed 5 bases at V and 2 bases at J, with 9 bases between. The CDR3 nucleotides are TGTGCCAGCAGTAGGACCGAGCAAGAGACCCAGTACTTC. It is translated as CASSRTEQETQYF.

This clonotype has at least ten counts. This chain connects TRBV4-2 to TRBJ2-2; the match to TRBD1 covers 10 bases. Germline V CDR1 and CDR2: LGHNA, YNFKEQ. V was clipped by 3 bases and J by 4 bases; unmatched bases: 2. The CDR3 has 15 amino acids. The CDR3 sequence: CASSQGTGVTGELFF. In DNA form, the CDR3 reads TGTGCCAGCAGCCAGGGGACAGGGGTCACCGGGGAGCTGTTTTTT.

The rearrangement joins TRBV30 to TRBJ1-1; TRBD1 might be the D (5 bases). The CDR3 covers 15 residues. With 4 bases removed from V and 2 bases from J, the gap between germline ends came to 17 bases. The germline gives CDR1 GTSNPN, CDR2 SVGIG (reference sequence). The CDR3 is CAWTVGGSGNTEAFF. Written as DNA, the CDR3 is TGTGCCTGGACCGTGGGGGGGAGCGGTAACACTGAAGCTTTCTTT. The full variable domain, completed using reference TRBV30 and TRBJ1-1, is SQTIHQWPATLVQPVGSPLSLECTVEGTSNPNLYWYRQAAGRGLQLLFYSVGIGQISSEVPQNLSASRPQDRQFILSSKKLLLSDSGFYLCAWTVGGSGNTEAFFGQGTRLTVV.

The rearrangement uses TRBV29-1 and TRBJ1-3; the match to TRBD1 covers 7 bases. J lost 0 bases, V lost 6 bases, and 2 bases had no gene match. The germline V gene has CDR1 SQVTM and CDR2 ANQGSEA. The CDR3 extends over 13 amino acids. CDR3 in DNA: TGCAGCGTGAGGGACAGCTCTGGAAACACCATATATTTT. It specifies CSVRDSSGNTIYF.